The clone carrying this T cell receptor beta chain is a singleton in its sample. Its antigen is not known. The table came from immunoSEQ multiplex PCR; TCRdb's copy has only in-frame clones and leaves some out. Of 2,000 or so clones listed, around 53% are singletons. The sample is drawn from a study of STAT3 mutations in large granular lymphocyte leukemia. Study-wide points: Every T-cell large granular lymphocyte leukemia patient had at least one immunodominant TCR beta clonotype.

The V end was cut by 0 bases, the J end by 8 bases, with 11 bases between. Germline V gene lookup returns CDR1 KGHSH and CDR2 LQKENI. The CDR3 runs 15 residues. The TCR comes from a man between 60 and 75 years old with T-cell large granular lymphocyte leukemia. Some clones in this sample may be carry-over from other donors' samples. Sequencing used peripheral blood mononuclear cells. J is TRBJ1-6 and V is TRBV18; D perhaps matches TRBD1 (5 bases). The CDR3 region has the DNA TGTGCCAGCTCACCACCGGGGCAGGGCGATTCACCCCTCCACTTT. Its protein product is CASSPPGQGDSPLHF.